This TCR beta chain was found in a study of blood T cell repertoires in COVID-19. Method: immunoSEQ multiplex PCR; TCRdb's copy keeps in-frame clones and lacks some. The table records 450,000 or so clones, around 90% of them present only once. Trimming took off 0 bases at V and 2 bases at J, with 15 bases between the two ends. The CDR3 totals 16 residues. The germline V gene encodes CDR1 SGHDT and CDR2 YYEEEE. The receptor was isolated from a man between 18 and 35 years old with COVID-19, enrolled during active disease. The V call is TRBV5-6, the J call TRBJ2-7, with D possibly TRBD2 on 6 matching bases. The sample consisted of peripheral blood. CDR3 sequence (DNA): TGTGCCAGCAGCTTGGTTAGCGGAAAATGGACCTACGAGCAGTACTTC. It translates to CASSLVSGKWTYEQYF.